This T cell receptor beta chain derives from a study of regulatory T cells in long-lasting Graves disease. Study-wide results and limits: Persistent Graves' cases showed lower TCR diversity than newly diagnosed cases. Patients with persistent disease showed a bias toward TRBV28, TRBJ1-2 and TRBJ2-5.

Construction of the TCR beta libraries employed iRepertoire HTBI primers in conjunction with Arm-PCR of CDR3 regions. Each CDR3 protein is one row after TCRdb ran MiXCR on the multiplex PCR reads. The sample holds roughly 420,000 distinct CDR3 sequences, 13% to 15% seen once. CDR3 size: 15 residues. The V gene lost 1 base and the J gene lost 4 bases, with 10 bases spanning the gap. CDR1 and CDR2 (germline): SGHAT, FQDESV (reference sequence). Time point noted: newly diagnosed GD, antithyroid drugs for less than 3 months. PBMC RNA was the source of the TCR library. A word on this clonotype: Its matching antigen is unknown.

In addition, the sample was reused for a study of T cells in Graves' hyperthyroidism and ophthalmopathy. According to that study: Graves' hyperthyroidism was deemed stable given no ophthalmopathy progression within 18 months. Initially, a first-round RT-PCR of the TCR CDR3 employed the HTBI primer set.

The source of this sequence is a woman between 45 and 65 years old with Graves disease. The rearrangement links TRBV11-1 to TRBJ2-2; TRBD1 might be the D (5 bases). The sample in question was peripheral blood mononuclear cells (PBMCs), obtained at new diagnosis, from a patient treated with antithyroid drugs. The CDR3 is CASSLGGTGTGELFF. The CDR3 DNA reads TGTGCCAGCAGCTTAGGGGGCACGGGCACCGGGGAGCTGTTTTTT.